This TCR beta chain was captured in a study of identical twins. Study observations and caveats: Twin sharing of out-of-frame TCR alpha was underestimated by models in monozygotic pairs.

Carrying unique molecular identifiers, the cDNA also gained a universal primer site through template switching. TCRdb recomputed calls from the 5' RACE reads with MiXCR, one row per CDR3 protein. This sample has about 530,000 distinct CDR3 sequences, with 20% to 25% found just once. Everyone who gave samples was a healthy Caucasian. The CDR3 extends over 15 amino acids. After removal of 5 bases from V and 9 bases from J, the junction contained 5 bases not matched to a gene. The germline gives CDR1 SGHTA, CDR2 FQGNSA. A note on this clonotype: Its antigen remains unidentified.

These data also formed part of another study, on yellow fever vaccine responses in identical twins.

The sequenced sample consisted of CD4+ T cells sorted from blood. The gene calls are TRBV7-2 and TRBJ2-2; TRBD2 matches 14 bases. This TCR derives from a woman younger than 30 in good health. This CDR3 reads CASSRGLAGAWELFF. CDR3 coding DNA: TGTGCCAGCAGCCGGGGACTAGCGGGAGCGTGGGAGCTGTTTTTT. Using reference TRBV7-2 and TRBJ2-2 for the parts outside the CDR3, the full variable domain is GAGVSQSPSNKVTEKGKDVELRCDPISGHTALYWYRQSLGQGLEFLIYFQGNSAPDKSGLPSDRFSAERTGGSVSTLTIQRTQQEDSAVYLCASSRGLAGAWELFFGEGSRLTVL.